This T cell receptor (beta chain) is drawn from a study of T cell responses to AZD1222 COVID-19 vaccine. To note about this clone: The antigen remains undetermined.

CDR1 is SGHDT, CDR2 YYEEEE, per germline. The CDR3 runs 15 residues. The germline V and J ends were trimmed by 0 bases and 5 bases, with 12 bases remaining between them. Repertoires were generated with immunoSEQ multiplex PCR, while TCRdb's copy carries only in-frame clones and drops some. The table includes 150,000 or so clones, 80% to 90% detected once. Overall study findings and caveats: Regions left unmutated in variants are reportedly the target of nearly half of spike-specific TCRs. An increase in Spike-specific TCR breadth and depth was observed after two AZD1222 doses. Donors were chiefly white British, with a greater number of females, and clonal diversity was perhaps underestimated. Without day 14 samples, only post-peak T cell repertoires were studied.

J is TRBJ2-1 and V is TRBV5-6, with TRBD2 as a possible D gene (6 bases). The sequences come from peripheral blood, collected on day 0 of MenACWY control vaccination. The receptor comes from an adult in good health. CDR3 sequence: CASSLVAGSHNEQFF. CDR3 DNA sequence: TGTGCCAGCAGCTTGGTGGCGGGAAGCCACAATGAGCAGTTCTTC.